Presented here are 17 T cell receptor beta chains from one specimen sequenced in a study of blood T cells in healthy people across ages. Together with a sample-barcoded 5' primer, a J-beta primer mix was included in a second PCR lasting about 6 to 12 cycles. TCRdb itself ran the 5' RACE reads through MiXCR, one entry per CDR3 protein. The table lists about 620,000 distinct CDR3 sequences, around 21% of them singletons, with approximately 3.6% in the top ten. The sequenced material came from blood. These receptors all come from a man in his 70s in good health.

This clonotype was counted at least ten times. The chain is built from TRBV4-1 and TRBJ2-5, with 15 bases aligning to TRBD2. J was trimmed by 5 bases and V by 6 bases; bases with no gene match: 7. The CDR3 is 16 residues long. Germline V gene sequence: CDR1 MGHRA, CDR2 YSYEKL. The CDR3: CASSSGLAGGWETQYF. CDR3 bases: TGCGCCAGCAGTTCGGGACTAGCGGGAGGCTGGGAGACCCAGTACTTC.

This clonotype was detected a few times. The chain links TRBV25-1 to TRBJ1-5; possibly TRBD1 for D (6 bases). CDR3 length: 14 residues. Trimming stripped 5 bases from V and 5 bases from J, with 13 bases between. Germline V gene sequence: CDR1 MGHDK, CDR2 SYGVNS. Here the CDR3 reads CASSQTGRHQPQHF. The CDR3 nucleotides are TGTGCCAGCAGTCAGACAGGTCGCCATCAGCCCCAGCATTTT.

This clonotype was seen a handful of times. CDR3 DNA: TGCAGTGCTAGTCTTGTGAGGGAGGGCTTAACAGATACGCAGTATTTT. Translated, it gives CSASLVREGLTDTQYF. The chain has TRBV20-1 and TRBJ2-3; 7 positions agree with TRBD2. The CDR3 consists of 16 residues. The germline V gene has CDR1 DFQATT and CDR2 SNEGSKA (reference sequence). Unmatched junction bases numbered 12, after V lost 3 bases and J lost 3 bases.

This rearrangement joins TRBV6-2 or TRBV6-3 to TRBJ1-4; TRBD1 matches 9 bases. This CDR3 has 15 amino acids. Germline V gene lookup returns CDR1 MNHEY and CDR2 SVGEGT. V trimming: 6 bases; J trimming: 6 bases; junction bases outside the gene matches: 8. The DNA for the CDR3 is TGTGCCAGCAGCCACGGGGGACAGGGTTATGAAAAACTGTTTTTT. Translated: CASSHGGQGYEKLFF.

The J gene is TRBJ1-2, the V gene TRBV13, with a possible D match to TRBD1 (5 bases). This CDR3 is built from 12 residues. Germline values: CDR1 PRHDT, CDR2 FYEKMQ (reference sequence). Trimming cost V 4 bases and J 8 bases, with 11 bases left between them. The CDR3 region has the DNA TGTGCCAGCAGCTCCCAGGGCCGCGGCTACACCTTC. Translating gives CASSSQGRGYTF.

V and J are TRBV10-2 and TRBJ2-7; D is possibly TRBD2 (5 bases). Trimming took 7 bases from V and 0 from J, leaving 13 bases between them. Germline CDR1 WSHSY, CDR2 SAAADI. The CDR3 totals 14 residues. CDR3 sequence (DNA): TGCGCCAGCAATACGGACTTCTTCTCCTACGAGCAGTACTTC. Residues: CASNTDFFSYEQYF.

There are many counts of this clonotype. CDR3 residues: CASSLEGSSADTQYF. CDR3 nucleotides: TGTGCCAGCAGTTTGGAGGGATCATCCGCAGATACGCAGTATTTT. V is TRBV6-2 or TRBV6-3 and J is TRBJ2-3; possibly TRBD2 for D (6 bases). Germline CDR1 is MNHEY and CDR2 is SVGEGT. V shed 4 bases and J shed 4 bases, with 15 bases lying between them. The CDR3 is 15 amino acids.

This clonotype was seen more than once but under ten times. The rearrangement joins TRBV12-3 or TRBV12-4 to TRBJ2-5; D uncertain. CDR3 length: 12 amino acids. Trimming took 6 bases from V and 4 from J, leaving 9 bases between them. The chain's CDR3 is CASRDILETQYF. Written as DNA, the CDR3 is TGTGCCAGCAGGGATATACTAGAGACCCAGTACTTC.

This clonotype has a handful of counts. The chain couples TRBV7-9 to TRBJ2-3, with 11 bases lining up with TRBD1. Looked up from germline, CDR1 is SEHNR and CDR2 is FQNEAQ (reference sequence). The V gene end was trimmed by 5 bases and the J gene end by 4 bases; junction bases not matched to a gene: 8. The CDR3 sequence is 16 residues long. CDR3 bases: TGTGCCAGCAGCCCTACGGGACAGGGGGTTTCAGATACGCAGTATTTT. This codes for CASSPTGQGVSDTQYF.

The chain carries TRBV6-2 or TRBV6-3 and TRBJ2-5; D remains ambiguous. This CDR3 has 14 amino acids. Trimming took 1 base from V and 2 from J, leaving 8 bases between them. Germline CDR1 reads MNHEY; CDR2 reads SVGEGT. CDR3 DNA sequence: TGTGCCAGCAGTTACTATGGGGTGCAAGAGACCCAGTACTTC. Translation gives CASSYYGVQETQYF.

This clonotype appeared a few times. The CDR3 spells CASRLSTSGSYEQYF. The CDR3 nucleotides are TGTGCCAGCAGACTATCGACTAGCGGGAGCTACGAGCAGTACTTC. The V and J genes are TRBV12-3 or TRBV12-4 and TRBJ2-7; TRBD2 aligns across 12 bases. Unmatched junction bases numbered 6, after V lost 6 bases and J lost 3 bases. The CDR3 sequence is 15 residues long.

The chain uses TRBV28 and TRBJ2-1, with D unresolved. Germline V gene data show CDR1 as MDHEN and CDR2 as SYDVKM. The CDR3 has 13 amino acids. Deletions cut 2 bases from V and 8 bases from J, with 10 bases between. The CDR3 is CASSLPERDEQFF. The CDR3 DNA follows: TGTGCCAGCAGTTTACCCGAGCGCGATGAGCAGTTCTTC. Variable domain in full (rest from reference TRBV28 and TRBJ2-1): DVKVTQSSRYLVKRTGEKVFLECVQDMDHENMFWYRQDPGLGLRLIYFSYDVKMKEKGDIPEGYSVSREKKERFSLILESASTNQTSMYLCASSLPERDEQFFGPGTRLTVL.

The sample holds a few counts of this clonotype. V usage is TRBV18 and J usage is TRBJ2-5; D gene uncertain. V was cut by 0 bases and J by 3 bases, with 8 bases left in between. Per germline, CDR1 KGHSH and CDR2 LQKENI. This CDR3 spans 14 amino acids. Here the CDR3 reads CASSPPSEEETQYF. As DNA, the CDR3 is TGTGCCAGCTCACCACCCTCAGAAGAAGAGACCCAGTACTTC.

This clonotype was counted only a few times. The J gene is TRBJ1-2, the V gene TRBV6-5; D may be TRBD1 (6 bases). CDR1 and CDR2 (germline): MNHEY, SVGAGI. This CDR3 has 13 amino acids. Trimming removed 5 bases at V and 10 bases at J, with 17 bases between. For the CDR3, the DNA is TGTGCCAGCAGTAACGGAGCCGGGACACCCTACACCTTC. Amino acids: CASSNGAGTPYTF.

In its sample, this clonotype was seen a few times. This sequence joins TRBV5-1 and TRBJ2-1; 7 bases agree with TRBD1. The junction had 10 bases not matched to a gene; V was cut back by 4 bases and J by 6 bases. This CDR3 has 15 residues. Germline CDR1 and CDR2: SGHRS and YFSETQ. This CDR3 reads CASSLRSGTVNEQFF. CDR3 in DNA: TGCGCCAGCAGCCTTAGATCCGGGACAGTCAATGAGCAGTTCTTC.

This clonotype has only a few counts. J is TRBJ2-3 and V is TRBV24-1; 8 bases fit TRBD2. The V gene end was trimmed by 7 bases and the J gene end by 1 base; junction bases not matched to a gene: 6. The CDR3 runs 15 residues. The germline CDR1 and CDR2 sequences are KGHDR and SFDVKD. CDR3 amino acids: CATRAGERGTDTQYF. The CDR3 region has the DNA TGTGCCACCAGAGCGGGAGAAAGAGGCACAGATACGCAGTATTTT.

The CDR3 region is CSAIRTSGRRNEQFF. The CDR3 region has the DNA TGCAGTGCTATACGGACTAGCGGGAGGCGAAATGAGCAGTTCTTC. V usage is TRBV20-1 and J usage is TRBJ2-1; TRBD2 matches 14 bases. Trimming took 4 bases from V and 7 from J; bases not matched to a gene: 6. The CDR3 covers 15 residues. CDR1 is DFQATT, CDR2 SNEGSKA, per germline (reference sequence).